This TCR beta chain appears in the sequencing data of a study of shared clonotypes between healthy human individuals. Positively selected for CCR7, the CD45RO-negative cells used as naive CD8 cells excluded terminally differentiated effector memory CD45RA+ cells. The CDR3 is 14 amino acids. V was pared by 4 bases and J by 8 bases, with 5 bases of the junction left unmatched. The germline gives CDR1 MGHRA, CDR2 YSYEKL. Clones were sequenced by immunoSEQ multiplex PCR, and TCRdb holds only the in-frame ones, with some missing. Of about 2 million clones detected, over 85% appear once; the ten largest clones hold 0.95% to 1.5%.

This chain uses TRBV4-1 with TRBJ2-1; TRBD1 matches at 10 bases. The sequencing sample was made of naive CD8+ T cells sorted from blood. The receptor's source is a man aged 18 to 29 in good health. CDR3 in DNA: TGCGCCAGCAGCCTAAGACAGGGGGCGGATGAGCAGTTCTTC. As protein: CASSLRQGADEQFF.